This T cell receptor beta chain was identified in a study of graft-versus-host responses after intestinal transplantation. The data were produced by immunoSEQ multiplex PCR, yet TCRdb's version contains in-frame clones alone and is incomplete. Among tens of thousands of clones listed, about 90% were seen once. There are 11 residues in the CDR3. In germline, CDR1 is SNHLY, CDR2 FYNNEI. V was trimmed by 6 bases and J by 8 bases, leaving 10 bases between them. On this clone itself: The antigen is not known.

Sequenced here: unstimulated CD8+ T cells sorted from spleen or lymph node cells, sampled before intestinal transplant. This receptor was taken from a human donor who received an intestinal transplant. The J gene is TRBJ1-2, the V gene TRBV2; D not resolved. For the CDR3, the DNA is TGTGCCAGCAGCCTGTGGGAGGGCTACACCTTC. This codes for CASSLWEGYTF.